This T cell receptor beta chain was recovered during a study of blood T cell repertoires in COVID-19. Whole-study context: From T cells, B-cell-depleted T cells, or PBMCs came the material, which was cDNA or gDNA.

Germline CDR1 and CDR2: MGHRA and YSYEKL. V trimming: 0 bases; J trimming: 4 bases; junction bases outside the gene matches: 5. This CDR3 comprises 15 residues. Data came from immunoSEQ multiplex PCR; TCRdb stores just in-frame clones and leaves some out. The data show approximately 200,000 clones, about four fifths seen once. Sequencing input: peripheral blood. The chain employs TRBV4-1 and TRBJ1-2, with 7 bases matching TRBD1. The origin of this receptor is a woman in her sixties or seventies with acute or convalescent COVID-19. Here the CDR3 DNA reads TGCGCCAGCAGCCAAGAGGGCCAGGGGGGCTATGGCTACACCTTC. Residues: CASSQEGQGGYGYTF.